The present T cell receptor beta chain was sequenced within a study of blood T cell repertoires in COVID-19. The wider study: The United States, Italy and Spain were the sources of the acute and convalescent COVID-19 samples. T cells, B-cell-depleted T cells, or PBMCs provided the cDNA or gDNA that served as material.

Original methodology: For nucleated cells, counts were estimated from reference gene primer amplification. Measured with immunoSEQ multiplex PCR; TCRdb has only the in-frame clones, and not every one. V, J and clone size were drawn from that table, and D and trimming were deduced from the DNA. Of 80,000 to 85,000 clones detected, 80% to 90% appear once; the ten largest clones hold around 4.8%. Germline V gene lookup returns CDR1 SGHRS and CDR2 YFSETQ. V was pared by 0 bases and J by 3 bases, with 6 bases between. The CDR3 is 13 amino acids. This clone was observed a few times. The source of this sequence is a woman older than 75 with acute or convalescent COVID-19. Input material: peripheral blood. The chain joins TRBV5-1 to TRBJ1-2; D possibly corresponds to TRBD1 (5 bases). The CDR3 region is CASSLEGDYGYTF. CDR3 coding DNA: TGCGCCAGCAGCTTGGAAGGGGACTATGGCTACACCTTC.